In its sample, the clone carrying this T cell receptor (beta chain) was seen a few times. The antigen is unknown. The table came from immunoSEQ multiplex PCR; TCRdb's copy has only in-frame clones and leaves some out. The data hold some 81,000 clones, with 75% to 85% observed a single time. The data originate from a study of cytotoxic CD8 clonotypes in ibrutinib-treated CLL. General study points: Baseline clonality was higher than in age-matched healthy donors and moved in step with circulating CD8+ T-cell counts.

The CDR3 totals 14 residues. Germline CDR1 reads SEHNR; CDR2 reads FQNEAQ (reference sequence). V dropped 5 bases and J dropped 8; count of bases not matched to a gene: 5. The receptor's source is a human donor with chronic lymphocytic leukemia. The starting material was PBMCs, obtained after 12 months of ibrutinib treatment. The V gene is TRBV7-9, the J gene TRBJ2-1, with 11 bases that match TRBD2. The CDR3 here is CASSPIAGGYEQFF. The CDR3 coding sequence is TGTGCCAGCAGCCCCATAGCGGGAGGGTATGAGCAGTTCTTC.